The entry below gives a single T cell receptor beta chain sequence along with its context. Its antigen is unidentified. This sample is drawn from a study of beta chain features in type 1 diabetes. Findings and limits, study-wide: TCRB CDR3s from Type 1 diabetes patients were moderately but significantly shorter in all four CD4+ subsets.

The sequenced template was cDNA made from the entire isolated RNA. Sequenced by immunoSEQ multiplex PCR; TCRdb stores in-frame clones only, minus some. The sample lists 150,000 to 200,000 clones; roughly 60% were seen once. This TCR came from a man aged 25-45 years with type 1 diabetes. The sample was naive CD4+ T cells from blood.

In DNA form, the CDR3 reads TGCAGCGTTCAAAAACAGGACAGCGACACTGAAGCTTTCTTT. It yields the protein CSVQKQDSDTEAFF. The gene calls are TRBV29-1 and TRBJ1-1; D possibly corresponds to TRBD1 (6 bases). V dropped 5 bases and J dropped 3 bases, with 16 bases sitting between them. The germline V gene encodes CDR1 SQVTM and CDR2 ANQGSEA. CDR3 length: 14 amino acids.